The 22 T cell receptor beta chains presented below share a single source sample, sequenced in a study of regulatory T cells in long-lasting Graves disease. For TCR beta, libraries came from iRepertoire HTBI primers and Arm-PCR of CDR3 regions. TCRdb reprocessed the multiplex PCR reads via MiXCR and lists one record per CDR3 protein. Altogether approximately 300,000 distinct CDR3 sequences are present, about 18% being singletons, with the ten largest covering around 36%. This sample's time point: newly diagnosed GD, antithyroid drugs for less than 3 months. PBMC-derived RNA was used for the TCR library. This specimen was peripheral blood mononuclear cells (PBMCs), taken at new diagnosis, from a patient treated with antithyroid drugs. Every receptor here comes from a female donor with Graves disease.

This clonotype was seen repeatedly, ten times or more. V gene TRBV24-1 combines with J gene TRBJ1-1, with 7 bases lining up with TRBD1. The V and J ends lost 4 bases and 4 bases, in that order; junction bases with no gene match: 5. CDR1 is KGHDR and CDR2 is SFDVKD in the germline V gene. The CDR3 runs 14 residues. In nucleotides, the CDR3 is TGTGCCACCAGTGAAGGGGGCGTACGCACTGAAGCTTTCTTT. Translated: CATSEGGVRTEAFF.

Concerning this clonotype itself: The junction differs from germline at one of its ends, possibly a read error. V gene TRBV18 combines with J gene TRBJ1-1; TRBD1 aligns across 7 bases. CDR3 length equals 14 residues. Germline lookup yields CDR1 KGHSH and CDR2 LQKENI. The CDR3: CASPPRGGGTEALF. The CDR3 nucleotides read TGTGCCAGCCCACCAAGAGGGGGCGGGACTGAAGCTCTCTTT.

At least ten counts were recorded for this clonotype. The chain joins TRBV6-1 to TRBJ2-1; perhaps D is TRBD1 or TRBD2 (5 bases each). Trimming took 6 bases from V and 8 from J, leaving 14 bases between them. The germline V gene encodes CDR1 MNHNS and CDR2 SASEGT. This CDR3 contains 13 residues. Written as DNA, the CDR3 is TGTGCCAGCAGGGGGGAGCTCAACCATGAGCAGTTCTTC. Protein: CASRGELNHEQFF.

Ten or more counts support this clonotype. The chain has TRBV6-5 and TRBJ2-5; TRBD2 aligns across 8 bases. Germline assignment: CDR1 MNHEY and CDR2 SVGAGI. V was clipped by 2 bases and J by 1 base; unmatched bases: 3. The CDR3 extends over 15 amino acids. This chain's CDR3 is CASSYAGGTQETQYF. CDR3 nucleotides: TGTGCCAGCAGTTACGCGGGGGGTACCCAAGAGACCCAGTACTTC.

There are many counts of this clonotype. This sequence joins TRBV19 and TRBJ1-6; TRBD1 aligns across 8 bases. With V trimmed by 7 bases and J by 7 bases, 12 bases remained unmatched. This CDR3 contains 16 residues. Germline loops: CDR1 LNHDA, CDR2 SQIVND (reference sequence). This CDR3 is CASTQGATSWNSPLHF. For the CDR3, the DNA is TGTGCCAGTACCCAGGGGGCAACCAGCTGGAATTCACCCCTCCACTTT.

This clonotype appeared many times. V usage is TRBV12-5 and J usage is TRBJ1-3; 8 bases agree with TRBD1. The germline V gene has CDR1 LGHNT and CDR2 FRNRAP. This CDR3 is 15 amino acids long. With 6 bases clipped from V and 2 bases from J, the junction kept 6 bases outside the gene matches. The CDR3 coding sequence is TGTGCTAGTGGGGATCCGACAGGGGCTGGAAACACCATATATTTT. This codes for CASGDPTGAGNTIYF.

This clonotype has more than one count but fewer than ten. CDR3 sequence (DNA): TGTGCCAGTAGTATATCATTTGGGTCGGGTCAGCCCCAGCATTTT. Translating it yields CASSISFGSGQPQHF. V and J are TRBV19 and TRBJ1-5; no clear D. V was clipped by 2 bases and J by 6 bases, with 14 bases between them. CDR1 and CDR2 from the germline V gene are LNHDA and SQIVND (reference sequence). The CDR3 consists of 15 residues.

This clonotype was detected ten times or more. This chain uses TRBV2 with TRBJ2-2; tentative D call: TRBD2 (5 bases). The V gene's germline CDR1 is SNHLY and CDR2 FYNNEI. Deletions cut 8 bases from V and 4 bases from J, with 17 bases between. This CDR3 spans 15 amino acids. The CDR3 loop is CASSPNRGTTGELFF. The CDR3 nucleotides are TGTGCCAGCTCACCTAATCGGGGAACCACCGGGGAGCTGTTTTTT. Full variable domain (rest looked up from reference TRBV2 and TRBJ2-2): EPEVTQTPSHQVTQMGQEVILRCVPISNHLYFYWYRQILGQKVEFLVSFYNNEISEKSEIFDDQFSVERPDGSNFTLKIRSTKLEDSAMYFCASSPNRGTTGELFFGEGSRLTVL.

This clonotype was recorded at least ten times. The chain uses TRBV20-1 and TRBJ1-4; D is undetermined. Trimming removed 1 base at V and 6 bases at J, with 15 bases between. The CDR3 loop spans 15 amino acids. Germline values: CDR1 DFQATT, CDR2 SNEGSKA (reference sequence). The DNA of the CDR3 is TGCAGTGCTAGAGTTACTTCCGTCGTGGATGAAAAACTGTTTTTT. This sequence encodes CSARVTSVVDEKLFF.

This clonotype was seen more than once but under ten times. The gene calls are TRBV5-1 and TRBJ2-7; maybe TRBD1 (5 bases). Looked up from germline, CDR1 is SGHRS and CDR2 is YFSETQ. The V gene lost 4 bases and the J gene lost 1 base, with 15 bases spanning the gap. The CDR3 has 15 amino acids. CDR3: CASSLDNSWSYEQYF. CDR3 DNA: TGCGCCAGCAGCCTGGACAACTCCTGGTCCTACGAGCAGTACTTC.

The chain recombines TRBV4-1 with TRBJ1-1; a weak D match, TRBD1 (5 bases). V was trimmed by 0 bases and J by 1 base, leaving 15 bases between them. Germline CDR1 MGHRA, CDR2 YSYEKL. The CDR3 consists of 17 residues. CDR3 nucleotide sequence: TGCGCCAGCAGCCAAGATGGGGCAGGCCGGTCGAACACTGAAGCTTTCTTT. Its protein is CASSQDGAGRSNTEAFF.

This clonotype was counted only a few times. This chain uses TRBV19 with TRBJ1-2; D is ambiguous. Germline-derived CDR1 and CDR2 are LNHDA and SQIVND (reference sequence). V was shortened by 3 bases and J by 6 bases, with 14 bases between the two germline ends. The CDR3 runs to 14 residues. The CDR3 is CASSIVRAGDGYTF. The DNA of the CDR3 is TGTGCCAGTAGTATCGTCCGGGCTGGGGATGGCTACACCTTC.

This clonotype was seen repeatedly, ten times or more. V and J are TRBV5-1 and TRBJ2-7; D is unclear. Germline loops: CDR1 SGHRS, CDR2 YFSETQ. The germline V and J ends were trimmed by 0 bases and 10 bases, with 17 bases remaining between them. The length of the CDR3 is 14 residues. Here the CDR3 DNA reads TGCGCCAGCAGCTTGGAGGCCAGTATACGAGCTCAGTACTTC. It translates to CASSLEASIRAQYF.

About this clonotype itself: This clone may be a read error of a much larger clone one base away. This chain joins TRBV30 and TRBJ2-3; D not resolved. This CDR3 region has 15 residues. Germline CDR1 and CDR2: GTSNPN and SVGIG (reference sequence). Trimming pared 3 bases from V and 5 bases from J, leaving 18 bases between. The CDR3 protein is CAWRSSATVKDTQYF. The DNA for the CDR3 is TGTGCCTGGAGATCGTCAGCCACCGTCAAAGATACGCAGTATTTT.

This clonotype was picked up a small number of times. The rearrangement links TRBV6-1 to TRBJ2-1, with TRBD2 identical over 11 bases. The CDR3 consists of 14 residues. The germline V gene encodes CDR1 MNHNS and CDR2 SASEGT. V shed 6 bases and J 6 bases; nucleotides not matched to a gene: 4. CDR3 sequence: CASRDSGRGNEQFF. The DNA for the CDR3 is TGTGCCAGCAGAGATAGCGGGAGGGGCAATGAGCAGTTCTTC.

This clonotype was counted many times. The J gene is TRBJ2-5, the V gene TRBV7-9; 11 bases align to TRBD2. Germline CDR1 SEHNR, CDR2 FQNEAQ (reference sequence). After removal of 2 bases from V and 5 bases from J, the junction contained 1 base not matched to a gene. The CDR3 totals 14 residues. CDR3 DNA sequence: TGTGCCAGCAGCTTACCTAGCGGGAGGGAGACCCAGTACTTC. It yields the protein CASSLPSGRETQYF.

J is TRBJ2-3 and V is TRBV20-1, with 13 bases that match TRBD2. Germline assignment: CDR1 DFQATT and CDR2 SNEGSKA (reference sequence). V shed 6 bases, J shed 5 bases, and the junction held 8 bases outside the gene matches. The CDR3 has 15 amino acids. The CDR3 DNA is TGCAGTGCATCCGGACTAGCGGGAGTAAAAGATACGCAGTATTTT. Its translation: CSASGLAGVKDTQYF.

The table lists this clonotype with a few counts. The rearrangement joins TRBV15 to TRBJ2-1, with D unclear. The V gene lost 1 base and the J gene lost 2 bases, with 18 bases spanning the gap. This CDR3 spans 18 amino acids. Per the germline V gene, CDR1 is LNHNV and CDR2 is YYDKDF (reference sequence). CDR3 loop: CATSRAPPVWKPYNEQFF. The CDR3 DNA follows: TGTGCCACCAGCAGAGCCCCCCCGGTGTGGAAGCCCTACAATGAGCAGTTCTTC.

This clonotype was counted at least ten times. The chain couples TRBV19 to TRBJ2-7, with 10 bases that match TRBD2. V lost 3 bases and J lost 0; bases outside the gene matches: 17. Germline-derived CDR1 and CDR2 are LNHDA and SQIVND (reference sequence). The CDR3 has 20 amino acids. The CDR3 region is CASSIGRWLAGAPGSYEQYF. The CDR3 bases are TGTGCCAGTAGTATTGGAAGATGGCTAGCGGGAGCCCCTGGCTCCTACGAGCAGTACTTC.

J is TRBJ2-3 and V is TRBV6-5; D is unresolved. V was clipped by 0 bases and J by 3 bases, with 16 bases between them. Germline V gives CDR1 MNHEY, CDR2 SVGAGI. The CDR3 is made up of 17 amino acids. DNA for the CDR3: TGTGCCAGCAGTTACTCAGTATTGGCGCTTCAGACAGATACGCAGTATTTT. Its translation is CASSYSVLALQTDTQYF.

At least ten counts were recorded for this clonotype. The V and J genes are TRBV30 and TRBJ2-3; 8 nucleotides line up with TRBD2. In germline, CDR1 is GTSNPN, CDR2 SVGIG (reference sequence). Trimming removed 0 bases from V and 4 bases from J; junction bases left unmatched: 15. The CDR3 is 18 amino acids. The CDR3 DNA reads as TGTGCCTGGAGTGTGTTGCGGGAGGACCTAAATGTAGCAGATACGCAGTATTTT. Translated, it gives CAWSVLREDLNVADTQYF.

This chain links TRBV7-9 with TRBJ2-1; 12 nucleotides agree with TRBD2. The CDR3 totals 20 residues. The V and J ends lost 5 bases and 0 bases, in that order; junction bases with no gene match: 14. Per germline, CDR1 SEHNR and CDR2 FQNEAQ (reference sequence). In DNA, the CDR3 is TGTGCCAGCAGCCCCGGGACTAGCGGGCAATTTTCGAGCTCCTACAATGAGCAGTTCTTC. Its protein is CASSPGTSGQFSSSYNEQFF.